The T cell receptor beta chain described here comes from a study of blood T cells in healthy people across ages. Study-wide findings and caveats: Unsorted PBMC input precluded a conclusive naive versus antigen-experienced comparison.

Sample-barcoded 5' priming and a J-beta primer mix drove a second PCR of about 7 to 11 cycles. Via MiXCR, TCRdb re-called the 5' RACE reads, giving one row per CDR3 protein. The sample shows 980,000 or so distinct CDR3 sequences, roughly 52% of them seen only once. Turning to this clonotype: Its cognate antigen is unknown.

The CDR3 loop spans 15 amino acids. Trimming removed 7 bases from V and 5 bases from J; junction bases left unmatched: 14. CDR1 and CDR2 (germline): DFQATT, SNEGSKA (reference sequence). Donors were systemically healthy Caucasian individuals from Russia aged 6 to 90 years. A minimum of 6 million PBMCs was isolated per sample. The TCR originated in a man aged 25 to 40 in good health. What was sequenced was blood. The V gene is TRBV20-1, the J gene TRBJ2-1, with TRBD1 matching over 7 bases. The CDR3 coding sequence is TGCAGTGGCATGCCGGGACAGCTTGGAAACAATGAGCAGTTCTTC. Protein: CSGMPGQLGNNEQFF.